This T cell receptor (beta chain) is from a study of CD8 T cells in ankylosing spondylitis. Study-level points and caveats: Researchers reportedly found disease-linked clones significantly enriched in matched ankylosing spondylitis synovial fluid.

TCRdb ran MiXCR on the 5' RACE reads and lists one entry per CDR3 protein. The table has about 150,000 distinct CDR3 sequences, around two fifths seen once. CDR3 size: 15 residues. Trimming removed 3 bases at V and 2 bases at J, with 11 bases between. In this sample, this clonotype turned up a few times. Its matching antigen is unknown. This chain uses TRBV12-3 or TRBV12-4 with TRBJ2-1, with TRBD1 as a possible D gene (5 bases). Sequenced material: synovial fluid, either unsorted or a sorted T cell fraction (not recorded which). The origin of this receptor is a male donor with ankylosing spondylitis. The CDR3 nucleotides read TGTGCCAGCAGTTTTATGGGGCACACCTACAATGAGCAGTTCTTC. Amino acid sequence: CASSFMGHTYNEQFF.